This entry lists 9 T cell receptor beta chains sequenced from one sample in a study of cytomegalovirus exposure and HLA in healthy donors. Primers: 60 Vbeta forward and 13 Jbeta reverse. Libraries were prepared by immunoSEQ multiplex PCR; TCRdb keeps only in-frame clonotypes and omits some of them. The table has about 130,000 clones, 77% seen once. Sequenced input: PBMCs. Receptors originate from a woman aged 40-49 years in good health and CMV-seronegative.

This clone was counted only a few times. The gene calls are TRBV7-2 and TRBJ1-1; D not certain. Germline V gives CDR1 SGHTA, CDR2 FQGNSA. The CDR3 length is 15 residues. Trimming took off 1 base at V and 6 bases at J, with 15 bases between the two ends. The chain's CDR3 is CASSLGSPGSAEAFF. In DNA, the CDR3 is TGTGCCAGCAGCTTAGGATCGCCGGGGTCCGCTGAAGCTTTCTTT.

This chain links TRBV5-1 with TRBJ2-1, with a tentative D call TRBD2 (6 bases). Germline CDR1 reads SGHRS; CDR2 reads YFSETQ. Trimming removed 2 bases from V and 7 bases from J, with 16 bases in between. The CDR3 totals 15 residues. The CDR3 is CASSFKGGFVNEQFF. CDR3 nucleotides: TGCGCCAGCAGCTTTAAGGGAGGCTTCGTAAATGAGCAGTTCTTC.

The sample holds a few counts of this clone. This chain joins TRBV7-8 and TRBJ2-3, with D perhaps TRBD2 (6 bases). There are 16 residues in the CDR3. Germline values: CDR1 SGHVS, CDR2 FQNEAQ. V lost 1 base and J 1 base, leaving 12 bases between the germline ends. CDR3 region: CASSLVLGGGTDTQYF. The DNA of the CDR3 is TGTGCCAGCAGCTTAGTCCTTGGCGGGGGCACAGATACGCAGTATTTT. Based on the CDR3 plus reference TRBV7-8 and TRBJ2-3, the full variable domain is GAGVSQSPRYKVAKRGQDVALRCDPISGHVSLFWYQQALGQGPEFLTYFQNEAQLDKSGLPSDRFFAERPEGSVSTLKIQRTQQEDSAVYLCASSLVLGGGTDTQYFGPGTRLTVL.

The chain employs TRBV30 and TRBJ1-6, with TRBD1 matching 8 bases. Trimming removed 7 bases from V and 9 bases from J; junction bases left unmatched: 14. The CDR3 has 15 residues. The germline gives CDR1 GTSNPN, CDR2 SVGIG (reference sequence). CDR3 loop: CAFRTGKGHFSPLHF. In nucleotides, the CDR3 is TGTGCCTTCCGGACAGGGAAGGGACATTTTTCACCCCTCCACTTT.

This clone turned up a few times. The CDR3 protein is CATISNEKLFF. Here the CDR3 DNA reads TGTGCCACCATTAGCAATGAAAAACTGTTTTTT. The chain is built from TRBV28 and TRBJ1-4; no clear D. This CDR3 is built from 11 residues. Trimming took off 10 bases at V and 5 bases at J, with 8 bases between the two ends. CDR1 and CDR2 (germline): MDHEN, SYDVKM.

V and J are TRBV15 and TRBJ2-6, with D hard to call. The CDR3 sequence is 16 residues long. V was shortened by 0 bases and J by 0 bases, with 6 bases between the two germline ends. CDR1 is LNHNV, CDR2 YYDKDF, per germline (reference sequence). CDR3 loop: CATSRDPGSGANVLTF. The CDR3 DNA follows: TGTGCCACCAGCAGAGATCCCGGCTCTGGGGCCAACGTCCTGACTTTC. The full variable domain, rest sourced from reference TRBV15 and TRBJ2-6, is DAMVIQNPRYQVTQFGKPVTLSCSQTLNHNVMYWYQQKSSQAPKLLFHYYDKDFNNEADTPDNFQSRRPNTSFCFLDIRSPGLGDTAMYLCATSRDPGSGANVLTFGAGSRLTVL.

The chain carries TRBV10-3 and TRBJ2-7; TRBD2 matches at 12 bases. V lost 2 bases and J lost 6; bases outside the gene matches: 2. CDR3 length: 14 amino acids. Looked up from germline, CDR1 is ENHRY and CDR2 is SYGVKD. In DNA form, the CDR3 reads TGTGCCATCAGTGAGGGACTAGCGGGGACCGAGCAGTACTTC. This sequence encodes CAISEGLAGTEQYF.

The V and J genes are TRBV7-9 and TRBJ1-1; D gene unclear. From germline, CDR1 is SEHNR and CDR2 FQNEAQ (reference sequence). V shed 2 bases and J shed 6 bases, with 4 bases lying between them. CDR3 size: 11 residues. CDR3 in DNA: TGTGCCAGCAGCTTATTATCTGAAGCTTTCTTT. This translates into CASSLLSEAFF.

The rearrangement joins TRBV6-5 to TRBJ2-5; D is perhaps TRBD2 (7 bases). This CDR3 has 15 amino acids. The germline CDR1 and CDR2 sequences are MNHEY and SVGAGI. Deletions cut 2 bases from V and 1 base from J, with 11 bases between. The CDR3 DNA follows: TGTGCCAGCAGTTACGGGGGGGGCTCCCAAGAGACCCAGTACTTC. Its translation: CASSYGGGSQETQYF.